Listed below are T cell receptor beta chains from one sample, sequenced in a study of Tregs in tolerant kidney transplant recipients. The protocol was immunoSEQ multiplex PCR, while the TCRdb copy is restricted to in-frame clones and leaves out a portion. The sample carries about 240,000 clones, 80% to 85% recorded once. Sample: CD4+ T cells from blood. Every receptor here comes from a human donor in good health. Both conserved end residues are part of each CDR3. Fields, in order: J gene, V gene, D gene, clone size, CDR3 DNA, CDR3 protein. D genes are given only for firm matches. A clone size is listed for some rows: how often the clone was seen (once, few, many), or a class if it is expanded.

j_call: TRBJ1-5
v_call: TRBV7-2
d_call: -
clone_size: -
cdr3_nt: TGTGCCAGCAGCGTTCTGGGTCCCGGGTCGAGTCAGCCCCAGCATTTT
cdr3_aa: CASSVLGPGSSQPQHF

j_call: TRBJ2-3
v_call: TRBV5-8
d_call: -
clone_size: -
cdr3_nt: TGTGCCAGCAGCTTTGGGGCAGGGCCCCTCACAGATACGCAGTATTTT
cdr3_aa: CASSFGAGPLTDTQYF

j_call: TRBJ2-7
v_call: TRBV10-3
d_call: -
clone_size: once
cdr3_nt: TGTGCCATCAGTGAGTCGGCTCAGGGGAGCCACGAGCAGTACTTC
cdr3_aa: CAISESAQGSHEQYF

j_call: TRBJ2-3
v_call: TRBV5-6
d_call: -
clone_size: few
cdr3_nt: TGTGCCAGCAGCTTGGATGCTAGCACAGATACGCAGTATTTT
cdr3_aa: CASSLDASTDTQYF

j_call: TRBJ2-3
v_call: TRBV7-2
d_call: -
clone_size: -
cdr3_nt: TGTGCCAGCAGCACCCGCCAGGGTACGACTAGCACAGATACGCAGTATTTT
cdr3_aa: CASSTRQGTTSTDTQYF

j_call: TRBJ2-7
v_call: TRBV6-5
d_call: -
clone_size: -
cdr3_nt: TGTGCCAGCAGTTACGACACTGCTAGGGCCGAGCAGTACTTC
cdr3_aa: CASSYDTARAEQYF

j_call: TRBJ2-2
v_call: TRBV7-8
d_call: TRBD2
clone_size: -
cdr3_nt: TGTGCCAGCAGCCCACAACTAGCGGGAGTTCCCGGGGAGCTGTTTTTT
cdr3_aa: CASSPQLAGVPGELFF

j_call: TRBJ2-7
v_call: TRBV9
d_call: TRBD2
clone_size: -
cdr3_nt: TGTGCCAGCAGCCTCCGGGGGAGGGCCGAGCAGTACTTC
cdr3_aa: CASSLRGRAEQYF

j_call: TRBJ2-6
v_call: TRBV29-1
d_call: -
clone_size: once
cdr3_nt: TGCAGCGTTGAAAGGCGCGGGATCTCTGGGGCCAACGTCCTGACTTTC
cdr3_aa: CSVERRGISGANVLTF

j_call: TRBJ2-6
v_call: TRBV10-1
d_call: -
clone_size: -
cdr3_nt: TGCGCCAGCAGTGATCGTCGGGACTCTGGGGCCAACGTCCTGACTTTC
cdr3_aa: CASSDRRDSGANVLTF

j_call: TRBJ1-2
v_call: TRBV30
d_call: -
clone_size: -
cdr3_nt: TGTGCCTGGAGTCGGGTGGGGGGCACGCAGCGCCTCTATGGCTACACCTTC
cdr3_aa: CAWSRVGGTQRLYGYTF

j_call: TRBJ2-7
v_call: TRBV29-1
d_call: -
clone_size: -
cdr3_nt: TGCAGCGTTGGCTCTAATTCTGGCGAGCAGTACTTC
cdr3_aa: CSVGSNSGEQYF

j_call: TRBJ2-3
v_call: TRBV10-2
d_call: TRBD2
clone_size: -
cdr3_nt: TGCGCCAGCACAACCCAGACTAGCGGGGGGTACACCGTAACAGATACGCAGTATTTT
cdr3_aa: CASTTQTSGGYTVTDTQYF

j_call: TRBJ2-7
v_call: TRBV27
d_call: -
clone_size: -
cdr3_nt: TGTGCCAGCAGCTTCACGGGTTACGAGCAGTACTTC
cdr3_aa: CASSFTGYEQYF

j_call: TRBJ2-5
v_call: TRBV7-3
d_call: -
clone_size: -
cdr3_nt: TGTGCCAGCGTCGGGCGGGGCCAGACCCAGTACTTC
cdr3_aa: CASVGRGQTQYF